This TCR beta chain was sequenced during a study of blood T cell repertoires in COVID-19. Overall study context: Researchers got acute and convalescent COVID-19 samples from the United States, Italy and Spain. PBMCs, B-cell-depleted T cells, or T cells were the source of the cDNA or gDNA that made up the material.

Germline V gene sequence: CDR1 SGHRS, CDR2 YFSETQ. CDR3 size: 14 residues. The ends lost 7 bases at V and 3 bases at J; junction bases unmatched: 6. As handled by the study authors: Reference gene primer amplification gave nucleated cell count estimates. Clones were sequenced by immunoSEQ multiplex PCR, and TCRdb holds only the in-frame ones, with some missing. V, J and clone size were drawn from that table, and D and trimming were deduced from the DNA. The sample lists approximately 250,000 clones; about 83% were seen once. This TCR was recovered from a woman aged 40 to 50 who had recovered from COVID-19. The gene calls are TRBV5-1 and TRBJ2-7; 11 positions match TRBD2. Sequencing was carried out using peripheral blood. The CDR3 loop is CASCRLAGSYEQYF. As DNA, the CDR3 is TGCGCCAGCTGTCGACTAGCGGGGAGCTACGAGCAGTACTTC.